Here is one TCR beta chain with its context. This entry is derived from a study of OX40 agonist ivuxolimab in advanced cancers. Per the germline V gene, CDR1 is MNHEY and CDR2 is SMNVEV (reference sequence). There are 15 residues in the CDR3. With 6 bases clipped from V and 5 bases from J, the junction kept 10 bases outside the gene matches. The table came from immunoSEQ multiplex PCR; TCRdb's copy has only in-frame clones and leaves some out. The sample includes more than 70,000 clones, around 85% of them seen just once. The genes are TRBV27 and TRBJ2-5; 9 nucleotides match TRBD2. The sample here was CD4+ or CD8+ T cells sorted from blood, taken in a trial of the OX40 agonist ivuxolimab. The sequence derives from an adult with an advanced solid tumor such as melanoma, head and neck, liver or kidney cancer. CDR3 coding DNA: TGTGCCAGCAGCCGACAGCTAGCGGGAAGGGAGACCCAGTACTTC. Its translation is CASSRQLAGRETQYF.